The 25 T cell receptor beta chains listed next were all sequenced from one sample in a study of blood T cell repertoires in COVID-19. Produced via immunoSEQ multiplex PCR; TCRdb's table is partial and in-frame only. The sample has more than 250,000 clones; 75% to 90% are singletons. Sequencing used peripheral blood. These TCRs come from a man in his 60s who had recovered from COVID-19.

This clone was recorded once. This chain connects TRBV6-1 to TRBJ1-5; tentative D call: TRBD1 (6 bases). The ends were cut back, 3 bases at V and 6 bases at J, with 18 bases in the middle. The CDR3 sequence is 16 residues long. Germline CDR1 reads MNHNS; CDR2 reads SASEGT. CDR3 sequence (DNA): TGTGCCAGCAGTGACTGGACAGCCTGGGGAGCTCAGCCCCAGCATTTT. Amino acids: CASSDWTAWGAQPQHF.

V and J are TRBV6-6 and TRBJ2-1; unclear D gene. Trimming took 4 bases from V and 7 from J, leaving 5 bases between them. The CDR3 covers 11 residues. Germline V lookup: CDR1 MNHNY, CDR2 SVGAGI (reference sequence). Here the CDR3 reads CASSSANEQFF. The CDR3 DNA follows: TGTGCCAGCAGTTCTGCGAATGAGCAGTTCTTC.

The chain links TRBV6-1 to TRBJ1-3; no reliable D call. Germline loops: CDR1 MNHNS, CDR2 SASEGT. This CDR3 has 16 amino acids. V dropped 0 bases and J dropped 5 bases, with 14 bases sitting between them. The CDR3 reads CASSEAAADWRNTIYF. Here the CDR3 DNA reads TGTGCCAGCAGTGAAGCGGCAGCCGACTGGCGAAACACCATATATTTT.

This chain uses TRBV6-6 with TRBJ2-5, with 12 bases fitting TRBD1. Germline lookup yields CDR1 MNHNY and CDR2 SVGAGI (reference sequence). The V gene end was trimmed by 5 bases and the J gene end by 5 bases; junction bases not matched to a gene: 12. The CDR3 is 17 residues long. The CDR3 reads CASSPTLGTGGGETQYF. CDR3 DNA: TGTGCCAGCAGTCCGACTTTGGGGACAGGGGGCGGGGAGACCCAGTACTTC.

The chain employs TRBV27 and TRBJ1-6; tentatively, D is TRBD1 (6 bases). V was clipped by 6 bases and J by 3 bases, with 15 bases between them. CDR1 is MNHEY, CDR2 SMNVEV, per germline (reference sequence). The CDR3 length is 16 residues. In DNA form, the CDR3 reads TGTGCCAGCAGGAGACAGGAAGCGGTCTATAATTCACCCCTCCACTTT. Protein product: CASRRQEAVYNSPLHF.

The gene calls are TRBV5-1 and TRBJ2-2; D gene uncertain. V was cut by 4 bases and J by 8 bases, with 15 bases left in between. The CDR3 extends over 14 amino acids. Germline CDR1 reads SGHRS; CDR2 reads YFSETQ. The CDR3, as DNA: TGCGCCAGCAGCCCTGTCCTGGCATCAGGGGAGCTGTTTTTT. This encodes CASSPVLASGELFF.

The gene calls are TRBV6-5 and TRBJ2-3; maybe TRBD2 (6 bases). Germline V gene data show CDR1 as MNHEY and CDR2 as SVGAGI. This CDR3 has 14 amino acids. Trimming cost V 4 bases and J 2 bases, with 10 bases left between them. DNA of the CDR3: TGTGCCAGCAGTTCCACTAGCCCCACAGATACGCAGTATTTT. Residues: CASSSTSPTDTQYF.

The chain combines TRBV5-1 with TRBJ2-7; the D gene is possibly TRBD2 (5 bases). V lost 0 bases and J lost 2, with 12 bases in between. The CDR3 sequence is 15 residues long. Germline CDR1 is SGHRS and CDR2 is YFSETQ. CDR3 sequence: CASSLVTGNTYEQYF. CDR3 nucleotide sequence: TGCGCCAGCAGCTTGGTTACGGGAAATACCTACGAGCAGTACTTC.

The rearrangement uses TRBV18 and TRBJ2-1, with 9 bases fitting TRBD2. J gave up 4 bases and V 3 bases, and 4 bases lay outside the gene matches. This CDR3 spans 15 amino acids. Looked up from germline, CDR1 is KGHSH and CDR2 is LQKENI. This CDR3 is CASSPRTSAYNEQFF. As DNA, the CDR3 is TGTGCCAGCTCACCGCGGACTAGCGCATACAATGAGCAGTTCTTC.

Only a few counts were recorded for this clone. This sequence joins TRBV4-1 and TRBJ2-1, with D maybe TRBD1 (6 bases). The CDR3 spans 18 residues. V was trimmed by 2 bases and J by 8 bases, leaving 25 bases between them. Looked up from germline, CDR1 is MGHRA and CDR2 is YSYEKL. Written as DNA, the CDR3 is TGCGCCAGCAGCCAACGCCCCCTTTTGGGACATTATTTCGATGAGCAGTTCTTC. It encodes CASSQRPLLGHYFDEQFF.

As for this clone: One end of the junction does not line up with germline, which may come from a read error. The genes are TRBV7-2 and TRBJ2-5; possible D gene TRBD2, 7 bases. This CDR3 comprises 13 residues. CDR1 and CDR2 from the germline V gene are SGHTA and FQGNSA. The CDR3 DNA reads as TGTGCCAGCAGCTTAGCTAGGGGGGGGCTTCTGAACTTC. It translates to CASSLARGGLLNF. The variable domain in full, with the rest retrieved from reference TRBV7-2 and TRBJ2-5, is GAGVSQSPSNKVTEKGKDVELRCDPISGHTALYWYRQSLGQGLEFLIYFQGNSAPDKSGLPSDRFSAERTGGSVSTLTIQRTQQEDSAVYLCASSLARGGLLNFGPGTRLLVL.

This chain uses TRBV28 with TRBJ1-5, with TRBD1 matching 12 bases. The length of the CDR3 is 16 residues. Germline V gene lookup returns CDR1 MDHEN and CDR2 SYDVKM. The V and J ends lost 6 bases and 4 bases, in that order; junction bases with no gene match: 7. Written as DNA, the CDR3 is TGTGCCAGCAGAAGAGGGACAGGGGGCTCAAATCAGCCCCAGCATTTT. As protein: CASRRGTGGSNQPQHF.

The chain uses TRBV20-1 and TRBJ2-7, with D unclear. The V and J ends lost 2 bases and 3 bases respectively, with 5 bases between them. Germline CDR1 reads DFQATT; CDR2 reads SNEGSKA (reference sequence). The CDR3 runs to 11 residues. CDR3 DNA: TGCAGTGCTAGACAGGACTACGAGCAGTACTTC. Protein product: CSARQDYEQYF.

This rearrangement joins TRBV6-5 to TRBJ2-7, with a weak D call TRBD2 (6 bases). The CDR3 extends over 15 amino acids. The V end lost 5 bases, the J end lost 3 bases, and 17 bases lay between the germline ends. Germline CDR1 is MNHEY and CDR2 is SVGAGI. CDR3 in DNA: TGTGCCAGCAGTAGGCGGGGCCCCCAGGACTACGAGCAGTACTTC. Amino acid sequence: CASSRRGPQDYEQYF.

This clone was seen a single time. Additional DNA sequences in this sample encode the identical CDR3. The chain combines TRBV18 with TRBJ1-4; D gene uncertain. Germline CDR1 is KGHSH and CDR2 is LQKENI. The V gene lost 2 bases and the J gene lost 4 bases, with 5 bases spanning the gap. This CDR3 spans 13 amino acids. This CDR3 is CASSPGRNEKLFF. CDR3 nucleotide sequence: TGTGCCAGCTCACCAGGCCGTAATGAAAAACTGTTTTTT.

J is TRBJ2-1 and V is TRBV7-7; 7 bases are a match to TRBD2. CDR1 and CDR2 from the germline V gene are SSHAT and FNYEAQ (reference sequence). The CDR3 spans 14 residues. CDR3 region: CASGPLGGNNEQFF. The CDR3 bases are TGTGCTAGCGGACCCCTCGGGGGGAACAATGAGCAGTTCTTC.

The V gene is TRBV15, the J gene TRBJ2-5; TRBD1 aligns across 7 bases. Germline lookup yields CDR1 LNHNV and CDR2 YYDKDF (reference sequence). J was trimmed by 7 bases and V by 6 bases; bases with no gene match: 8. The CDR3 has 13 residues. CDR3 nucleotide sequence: TGTGCCACCAGGAAAGGGGGCAAGGTGACCCAGTACTTC. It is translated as CATRKGGKVTQYF.

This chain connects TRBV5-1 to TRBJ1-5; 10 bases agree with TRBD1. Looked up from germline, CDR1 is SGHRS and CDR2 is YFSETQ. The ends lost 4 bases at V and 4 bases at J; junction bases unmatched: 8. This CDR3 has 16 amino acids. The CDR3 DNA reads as TGCGCCAGCAGCCCGGGGACAGGGGTTGGGAATCAGCCCCAGCATTTT. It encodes CASSPGTGVGNQPQHF. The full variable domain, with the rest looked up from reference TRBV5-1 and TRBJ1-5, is KAGVTQTPRYLIKTRGQQVTLSCSPISGHRSVSWYQQTPGQGLQFLFEYFSETQRNKGNFPGRFSGRQFSNSRSEMNVSTLELGDSALYLCASSPGTGVGNQPQHFGDGTRLSIL.

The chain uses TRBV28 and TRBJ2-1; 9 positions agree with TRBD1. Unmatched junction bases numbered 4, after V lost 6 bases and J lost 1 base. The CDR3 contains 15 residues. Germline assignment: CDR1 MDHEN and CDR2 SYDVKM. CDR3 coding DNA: TGTGCCAGCAGGTCGGGACAGGGATCCTACAATGAGCAGTTCTTC. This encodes CASRSGQGSYNEQFF. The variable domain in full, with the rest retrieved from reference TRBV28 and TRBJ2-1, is DVKVTQSSRYLVKRTGEKVFLECVQDMDHENMFWYRQDPGLGLRLIYFSYDVKMKEKGDIPEGYSVSREKKERFSLILESASTNQTSMYLCASRSGQGSYNEQFFGPGTRLTVL.

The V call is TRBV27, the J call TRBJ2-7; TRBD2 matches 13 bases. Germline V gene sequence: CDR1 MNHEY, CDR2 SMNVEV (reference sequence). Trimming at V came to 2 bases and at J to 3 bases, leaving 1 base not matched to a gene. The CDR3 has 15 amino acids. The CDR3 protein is CASSLGTSGIYEQYF. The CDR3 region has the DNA TGTGCCAGCAGTTTAGGGACTAGCGGGATCTACGAGCAGTACTTC.

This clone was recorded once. CDR3 DNA sequence: TGCGCCAGCAGCGAGTGGGACAGAAACAATGAGCAGTTCTTC. This encodes CASSEWDRNNEQFF. The chain combines TRBV5-1 with TRBJ2-1; 7 bases are a match to TRBD1. The CDR3 sequence is 14 residues long. Germline CDR1 SGHRS, CDR2 YFSETQ. Trimming cost V 4 bases and J 5 bases; bases outside gene matches: 6.

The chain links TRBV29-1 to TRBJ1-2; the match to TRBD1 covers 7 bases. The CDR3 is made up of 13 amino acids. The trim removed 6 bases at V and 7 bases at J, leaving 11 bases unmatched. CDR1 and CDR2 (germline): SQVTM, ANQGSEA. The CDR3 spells CSVGDRELGGYTF. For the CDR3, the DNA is TGCAGCGTGGGAGACAGGGAACTTGGTGGCTACACCTTC.

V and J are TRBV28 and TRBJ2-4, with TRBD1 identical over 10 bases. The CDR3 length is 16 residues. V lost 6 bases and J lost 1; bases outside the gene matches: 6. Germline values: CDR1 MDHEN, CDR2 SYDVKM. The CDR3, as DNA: TGTGCCAGCAGCCGACAGGGGGCGAGGGCCAAAAACATTCAGTACTTC. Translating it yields CASSRQGARAKNIQYF.

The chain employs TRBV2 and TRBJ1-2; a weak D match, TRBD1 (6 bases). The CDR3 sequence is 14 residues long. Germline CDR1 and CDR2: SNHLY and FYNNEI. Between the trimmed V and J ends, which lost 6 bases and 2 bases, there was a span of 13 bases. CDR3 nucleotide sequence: TGTGCCAGCAGGGCCGGGACAAACAACTATGGCTACACCTTC. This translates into CASRAGTNNYGYTF. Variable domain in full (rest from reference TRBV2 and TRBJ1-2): EPEVTQTPSHQVTQMGQEVILRCVPISNHLYFYWYRQILGQKVEFLVSFYNNEISEKSEIFDDQFSVERPDGSNFTLKIRSTKLEDSAMYFCASRAGTNNYGYTFGSGTRLTVV.

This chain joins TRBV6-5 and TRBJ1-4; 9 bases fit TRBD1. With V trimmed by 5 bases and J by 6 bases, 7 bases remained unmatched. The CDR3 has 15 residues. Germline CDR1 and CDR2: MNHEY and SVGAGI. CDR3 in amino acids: CASSKQGARDEKLFF. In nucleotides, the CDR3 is TGTGCCAGCAGTAAACAGGGGGCCCGGGATGAAAAACTGTTTTTT.